This TCR beta chain comes out of a study of shared clonotypes between healthy human individuals. The repertoire was sequenced with immunoSEQ multiplex PCR; TCRdb's copy has only in-frame clones and lacks some. The table records under 600,000 clones, around 78% of them present only once. The CDR3 runs 13 residues. Trimming removed 0 bases from V and 9 bases from J, with 9 bases in between. Germline V gives CDR1 LGHNA, CDR2 YNFKEQ. The source of this sequence is a woman between 40 and 50 years old in good health. Some clones in this sample may be carry-over from other donors' samples. Sequences were obtained from PBMCs. The genes are TRBV4-2 and TRBJ2-1; unclear D gene. The CDR3 nucleotides are TGTGCCAGCAGCCAAGAACCCCCGGGTGAGCAGTTCTTC. It is translated as CASSQEPPGEQFF.